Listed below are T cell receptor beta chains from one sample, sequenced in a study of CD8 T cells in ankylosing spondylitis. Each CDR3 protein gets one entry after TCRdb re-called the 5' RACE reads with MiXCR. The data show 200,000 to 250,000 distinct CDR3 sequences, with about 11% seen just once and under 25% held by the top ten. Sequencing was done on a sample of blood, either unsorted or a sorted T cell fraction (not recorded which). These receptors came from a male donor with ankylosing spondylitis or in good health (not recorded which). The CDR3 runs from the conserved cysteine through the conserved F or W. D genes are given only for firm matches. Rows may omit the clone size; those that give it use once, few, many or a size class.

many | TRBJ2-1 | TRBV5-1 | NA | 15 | TGCGCCAGCAGCTTGGTGCGGGGCTCTAGGGATGAGCAGTTCTTC | CASSLVRGSRDEQFF
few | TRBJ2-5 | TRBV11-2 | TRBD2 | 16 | TGTGCCAGCAGCTTAAATTCTGGGACTAGCGAAGAGACCCAGTACTTC | CASSLNSGTSEETQYF
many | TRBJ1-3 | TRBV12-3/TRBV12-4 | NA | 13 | TGTGCCAGCACGCCCAGGGTTGGAAACACCATATATTTT | CASTPRVGNTIYF
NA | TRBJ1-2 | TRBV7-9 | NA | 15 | TGTGCCAGCAGCCCCAACGGCGGTCAGGGTGATCGCTACACCTTC | CASSPNGGQGDRYTF
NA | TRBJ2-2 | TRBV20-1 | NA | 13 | TGCAGTGCTAGAGAACAGCCCACCGGGGAGCTGTTTTTT | CSAREQPTGELFF
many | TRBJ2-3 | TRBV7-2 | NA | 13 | TGTGCCAGCAAGAGATTTAGCACAGATACGCAGTATTTT | CASKRFSTDTQYF
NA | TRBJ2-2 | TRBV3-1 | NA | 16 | TGTGCCAGCAGCCAAGATCTTTGGGTAAACACCGGGGAGCTGTTTTTT | CASSQDLWVNTGELFF
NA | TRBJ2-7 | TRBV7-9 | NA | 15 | TGTGCCAGCAGCCGCGGCCCCCTAGTCTCGGACGAGCAGTACTTC | CASSRGPLVSDEQYF
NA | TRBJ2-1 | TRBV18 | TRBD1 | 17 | TGTGCCAGCTCACCGAGCCGGGGACAGGACATCTACAATGAGCAGTTCTTC | CASSPSRGQDIYNEQFF
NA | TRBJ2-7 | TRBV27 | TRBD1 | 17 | TGTGCCAGCAGTCCGGGACAGGGGCCCCGACGGTATTACGAGCAGTACTTC | CASSPGQGPRRYYEQYF
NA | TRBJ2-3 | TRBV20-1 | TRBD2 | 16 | TGCAGTGCTAGAGATACTAGCGGGGGGGCGGGAGATACGCAGTATTTT | CSARDTSGGAGDTQYF
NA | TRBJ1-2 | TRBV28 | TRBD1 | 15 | TGTGCCAGCAGCCCCGGGACAGGGGATGGCTATGGCTACACCTTC | CASSPGTGDGYGYTF
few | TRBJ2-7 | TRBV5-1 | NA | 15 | TGCGCCAGCAGCCATCGTGGGGCCAGCTCCTACGAGCAGTACTTC | CASSHRGASSYEQYF
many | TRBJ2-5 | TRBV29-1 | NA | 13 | TGCAGCGCCAAGACAGGCCGCCAAGAGACCCAGTACTTC | CSAKTGRQETQYF
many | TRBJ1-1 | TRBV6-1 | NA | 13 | TGTGCTACCCAAAGGCAGGGACGAACTGAAGCTTTCTTT | CATQRQGRTEAFF
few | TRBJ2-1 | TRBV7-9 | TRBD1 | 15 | TGTGCCAGCAGCTCACGACAGGGGATATACAATGAGCAGTTCTTC | CASSSRQGIYNEQFF
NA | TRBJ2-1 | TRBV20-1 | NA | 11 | TGTAGTACGGAACGATCCAATGAGCAGTTCTTC | CSTERSNEQFF